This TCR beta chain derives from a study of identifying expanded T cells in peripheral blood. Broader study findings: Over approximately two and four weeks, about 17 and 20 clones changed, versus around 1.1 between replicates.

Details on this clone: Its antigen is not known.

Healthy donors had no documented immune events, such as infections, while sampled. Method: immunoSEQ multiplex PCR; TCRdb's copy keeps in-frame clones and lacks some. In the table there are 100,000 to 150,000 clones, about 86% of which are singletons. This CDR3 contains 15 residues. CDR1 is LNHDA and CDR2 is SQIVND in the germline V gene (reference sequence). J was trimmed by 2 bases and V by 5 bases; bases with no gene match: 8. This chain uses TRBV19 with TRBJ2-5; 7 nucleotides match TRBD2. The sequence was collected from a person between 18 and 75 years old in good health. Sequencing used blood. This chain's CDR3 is CASSPSGESQETQYF. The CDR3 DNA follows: TGTGCCAGTAGTCCTAGCGGAGAAAGTCAAGAGACCCAGTACTTC.